This T cell receptor (beta chain) was captured by sequencing in a study of shared clonotypes between healthy human individuals. Profiled with immunoSEQ multiplex PCR; TCRdb holds only in-frame clones, not every one. The sample has about 680,000 clones; 73% are singletons. Adult donors, all healthy and HIV-negative, had no recent acute infections or vaccinations. Overall study findings and caveats: Rarefaction showed sorted-subset sequencing was incomplete despite large depth. Only a few donors were included, so the genetic and exposure-history diversity represented was limited. The study sampled only blood, and tissue repertoires likely differ.

Trimming cost V 0 bases and J 4 bases; bases outside gene matches: 7. The germline V gene has CDR1 WSHSY and CDR2 SAAADI. There are 16 residues in the CDR3. This clone has only a few counts. Its antigen is not known. The V and J genes are TRBV10-2 and TRBJ2-5; 8 nucleotides line up with TRBD2. The source is a woman in her thirties in good health. The source material was memory CD4+ T cells sorted from blood. Indicated subset: CD45RA-negative fraction. This chain's CDR3 is CASSESGTSGRETQYF. The CDR3 nucleotides read TGCGCCAGCAGTGAGTCGGGGACTAGTGGGAGAGAGACCCAGTACTTC.